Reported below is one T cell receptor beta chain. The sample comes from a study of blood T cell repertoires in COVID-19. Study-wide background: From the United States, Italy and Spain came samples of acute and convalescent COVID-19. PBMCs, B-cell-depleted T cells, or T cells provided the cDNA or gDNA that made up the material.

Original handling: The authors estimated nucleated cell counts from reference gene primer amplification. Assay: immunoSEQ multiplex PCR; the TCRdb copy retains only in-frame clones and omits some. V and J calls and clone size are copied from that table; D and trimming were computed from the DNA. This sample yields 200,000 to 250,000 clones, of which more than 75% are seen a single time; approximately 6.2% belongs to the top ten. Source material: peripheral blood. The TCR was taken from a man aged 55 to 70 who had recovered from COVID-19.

CDR3 sequence (DNA): TGTGCCAGCAGCTTAGAGGGCGGGAGGGTCTCATATACGCAGTATTTT. Protein: CASSLEGGRVSYTQYF. The chain couples TRBV11-2 to TRBJ2-3, with 9 nucleotides matching TRBD2. The CDR3 has 16 amino acids. The V gene's germline CDR1 is SGHAT and CDR2 FQNNGV. J gave up 7 bases and V 0 bases, and 8 bases lay outside the gene matches.